This paragraph covers one TCR beta chain sequence. Its cognate antigen is unknown. This sample was included in a study of cytomegalovirus exposure and HLA in healthy donors. Study results and caveats: The productive fraction for most TCR beta V segments was about 87% or about 30% in an earlier analysis. TCR beta chains numbering 164 were designated cytomegalovirus-associated. In a later analysis, V- and J-gene trimming of beta chains associated with a DCLRE1C missense variant, replicated independently.

The primer mix had 60 Vbeta and 13 Jbeta primers. Libraries were prepared by immunoSEQ multiplex PCR; TCRdb keeps only in-frame clonotypes and omits some of them. Counted here are about 120,000 clones, 8% to 11% occurring once; the ten biggest clones make up 4.6%. The germline CDR1 and CDR2 sequences are MDHEN and SYDVKM. This CDR3 region has 17 residues. Trimming took 4 bases from V and 7 from J; bases not matched to a gene: 11. The sequenced sample was PBMCs. This sequence was found in a woman aged 18-29 years in good health and CMV-seropositive. V and J are TRBV28 and TRBJ2-1; 12 bases map to TRBD1. The CDR3 coding sequence is TGTGCCAGCAGTTCGATACCGGGACAGGGGGCGTATAATGAGCAGTTCTTC. Amino acid sequence: CASSSIPGQGAYNEQFF.